The T cell receptor beta chain under discussion was sequenced for a study of cytotoxic CD8 clonotypes in ibrutinib-treated CLL. Study overall: Patients: fewer than 12 relapsed/refractory, roughly 14 treatment-naive, under 18 IGHV unmutated.

CDR3 length equals 13 residues. Germline CDR1 LGHNA, CDR2 YSLEER. Trimming removed 0 bases at V and 8 bases at J, with 10 bases between. Study-wide findings and caveats: Clonality rose at ibrutinib response, held steady in sustained remission, and fell toward baseline at progression. Against age-matched healthy donors, baseline clonality ran higher and tracked circulating CD8+ T-cell counts.

Repertoires were generated with immunoSEQ multiplex PCR, while TCRdb's copy carries only in-frame clones and drops some. The sample holds under 200,000 clones, roughly 86% seen once. Regarding this clone: What it binds is unknown.

This specimen consisted of PBMCs, obtained after 12 months of ibrutinib treatment. This receptor was taken from a human donor with chronic lymphocytic leukemia. V is TRBV4-3 and J is TRBJ1-2; D gene uncertain. CDR3 DNA sequence: TGCGCCAGCAGCCAAGAGCTTGAGCAGGGCTACACCTTC. Its protein is CASSQELEQGYTF.